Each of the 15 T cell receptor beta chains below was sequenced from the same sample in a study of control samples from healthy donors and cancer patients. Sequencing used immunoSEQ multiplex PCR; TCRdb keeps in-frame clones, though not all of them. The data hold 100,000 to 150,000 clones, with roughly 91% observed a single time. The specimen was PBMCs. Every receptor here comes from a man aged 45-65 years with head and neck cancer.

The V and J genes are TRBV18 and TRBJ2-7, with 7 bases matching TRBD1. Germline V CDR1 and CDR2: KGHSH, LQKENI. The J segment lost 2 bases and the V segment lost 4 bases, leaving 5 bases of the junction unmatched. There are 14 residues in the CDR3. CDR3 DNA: TGTGCCAGCTCACTCGACAGGGTTACCTACGAGCAGTACTTC. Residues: CASSLDRVTYEQYF.

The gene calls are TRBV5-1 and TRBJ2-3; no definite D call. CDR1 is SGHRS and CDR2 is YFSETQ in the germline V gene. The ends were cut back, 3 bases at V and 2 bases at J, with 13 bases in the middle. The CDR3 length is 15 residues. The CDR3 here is CASSSYMYLTDTQYF. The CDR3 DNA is TGCGCCAGCAGCTCCTATATGTATCTCACAGATACGCAGTATTTT.

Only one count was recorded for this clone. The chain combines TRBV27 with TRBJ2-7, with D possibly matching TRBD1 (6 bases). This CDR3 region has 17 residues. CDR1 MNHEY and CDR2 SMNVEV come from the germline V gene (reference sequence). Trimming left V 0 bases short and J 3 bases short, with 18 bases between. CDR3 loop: CASSLSRLLDRDYEQYF. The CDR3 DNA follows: TGTGCCAGCAGTTTATCGCGTTTGTTGGACAGAGACTACGAGCAGTACTTC.

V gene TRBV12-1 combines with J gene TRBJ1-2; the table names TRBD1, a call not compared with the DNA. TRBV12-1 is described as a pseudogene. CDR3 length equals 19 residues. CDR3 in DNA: TGTGCCAGCAGCTTTGGATGCGGAGATCGGACAGCCACCTTCAGGGGCTACACCTTC. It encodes CASSFGCGDRTATFRGYTF.

This CDR3 is CASSSSGELFF. Here the CDR3 DNA reads TGTGCCAGCAGCTCCTCCGGGGAGCTGTTTTTT. The gene calls are TRBV7-3 and TRBJ2-2; D is unresolved. The germline V gene has CDR1 SGHTA and CDR2 FQGTGA. Trimming stripped 4 bases from V and 6 bases from J, with 3 bases between. CDR3 size: 11 residues.

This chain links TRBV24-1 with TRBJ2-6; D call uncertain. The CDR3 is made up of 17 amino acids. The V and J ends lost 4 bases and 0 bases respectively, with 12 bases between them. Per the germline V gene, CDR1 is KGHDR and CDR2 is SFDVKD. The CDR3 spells CATSEGGFSSGANVLTF. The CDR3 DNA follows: TGTGCCACCAGTGAGGGCGGATTCAGCTCTGGGGCCAACGTCCTGACTTTC.

The CDR3 loop is CASRGRTSGVHEQFF. Here the CDR3 DNA reads TGTGCCAGCAGGGGCAGGACTAGCGGGGTTCATGAGCAGTTCTTC. The V call is TRBV13, the J call TRBJ2-1, with 12 bases fitting TRBD2. Germline V gives CDR1 PRHDT, CDR2 FYEKMQ (reference sequence). Trimming cost V 6 bases and J 8 bases; bases outside gene matches: 8. The CDR3 spans 15 residues.

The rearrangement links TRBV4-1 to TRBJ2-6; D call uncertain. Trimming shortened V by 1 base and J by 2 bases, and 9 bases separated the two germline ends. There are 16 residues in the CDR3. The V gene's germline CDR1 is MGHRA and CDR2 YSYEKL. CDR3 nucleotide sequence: TGCGCCAGCAGCCAAGTTTCGGTTCCTGGGGCCAACGTCCTGACTTTC. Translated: CASSQVSVPGANVLTF.

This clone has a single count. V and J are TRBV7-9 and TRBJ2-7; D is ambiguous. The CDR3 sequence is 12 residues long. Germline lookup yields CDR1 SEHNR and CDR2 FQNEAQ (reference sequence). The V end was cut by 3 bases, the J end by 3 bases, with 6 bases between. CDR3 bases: TGTGCCAGCAGCTTGGGCAGCTACGAGCAGTACTTC. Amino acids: CASSLGSYEQYF.

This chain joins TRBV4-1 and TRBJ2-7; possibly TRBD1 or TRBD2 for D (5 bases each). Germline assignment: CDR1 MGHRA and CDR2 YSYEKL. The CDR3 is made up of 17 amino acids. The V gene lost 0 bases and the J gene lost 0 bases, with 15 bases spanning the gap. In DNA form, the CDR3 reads TGCGCCAGCAGCCAAGAAAGAGGGTCAGGGAGCTCCTACGAGCAGTACTTC. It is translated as CASSQERGSGSSYEQYF.

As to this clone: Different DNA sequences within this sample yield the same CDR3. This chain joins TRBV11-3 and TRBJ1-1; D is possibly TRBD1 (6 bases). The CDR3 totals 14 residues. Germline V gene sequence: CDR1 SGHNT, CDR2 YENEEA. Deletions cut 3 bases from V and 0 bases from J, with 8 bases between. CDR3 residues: CASSLSGVNTEAFF. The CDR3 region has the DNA TGTGCCAGCAGCTTGTCAGGGGTGAACACTGAAGCTTTCTTT.

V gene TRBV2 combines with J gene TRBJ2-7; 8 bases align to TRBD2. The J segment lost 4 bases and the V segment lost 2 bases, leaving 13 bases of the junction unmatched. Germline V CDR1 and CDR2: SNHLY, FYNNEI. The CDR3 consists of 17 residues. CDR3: CASSEPTTGAGVYEQYF. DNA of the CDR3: TGTGCCAGCAGTGAACCCACTACGGGAGCGGGAGTATACGAGCAGTACTTC.

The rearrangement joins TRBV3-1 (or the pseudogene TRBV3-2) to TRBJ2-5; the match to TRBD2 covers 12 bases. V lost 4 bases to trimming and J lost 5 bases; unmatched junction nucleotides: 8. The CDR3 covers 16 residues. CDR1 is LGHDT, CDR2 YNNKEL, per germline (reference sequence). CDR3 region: CASSPETSGSEETQYF. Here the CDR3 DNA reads TGTGCCAGCAGCCCCGAGACTAGCGGGAGTGAGGAGACCCAGTACTTC.

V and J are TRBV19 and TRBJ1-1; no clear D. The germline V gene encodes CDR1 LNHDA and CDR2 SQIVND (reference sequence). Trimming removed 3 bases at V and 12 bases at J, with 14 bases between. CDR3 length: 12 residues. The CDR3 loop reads CASSMPQTFSFF. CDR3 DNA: TGTGCCAGTAGTATGCCGCAGACGTTCTCTTTCTTT. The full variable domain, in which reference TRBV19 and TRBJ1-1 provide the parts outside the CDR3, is DGGITQSPKYLFRKEGQNVTLSCEQNLNHDAMYWYRQDPGQGLRLIYYSQIVNDFQKGDIAEGYSVSREKKESFPLTVTSAQKNPTAFYLCASSMPQTFSFFGQGTRLTVV.

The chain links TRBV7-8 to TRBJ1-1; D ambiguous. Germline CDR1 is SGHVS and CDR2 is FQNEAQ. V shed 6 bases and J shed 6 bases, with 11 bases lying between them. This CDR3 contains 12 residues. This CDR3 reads CASSPNAAEAFF. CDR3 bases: TGTGCCAGCAGTCCCAACGCAGCTGAAGCTTTCTTT.